The 22 T cell receptor beta chains reported below all come from one sample, sequenced in a study of technical replicates of blood from several donors. TCRdb keeps only in-frame clones here, not all; method: immunoSEQ multiplex PCR. Of 95,000 to 100,000 clones listed, 96% are singletons. The sequenced material came from T cells isolated from PBMCs. The origin of the receptors is a human donor in good health.

The chain joins TRBV27 to TRBJ2-3; 11 bases match TRBD2. Germline assignment: CDR1 MNHEY and CDR2 SMNVEV (reference sequence). V shed 5 bases and J 0 bases; nucleotides not matched to a gene: 7. The CDR3 runs to 17 residues. Written as DNA, the CDR3 is TGTGCCAGCAGTAAACCGGGACTAGCGGTTAGCACAGATACGCAGTATTTT. Translating gives CASSKPGLAVSTDTQYF.

The rearrangement uses TRBV27 and TRBJ2-7; D might be TRBD2 (5 bases). The V and J ends lost 4 bases and 7 bases respectively, with 17 bases between them. Per the germline V gene, CDR1 is MNHEY and CDR2 is SMNVEV (reference sequence). The CDR3 is made up of 14 amino acids. CDR3 in DNA: TGTGCCAGCAGTTACGGACTCGGAATGGGAGAGCAGTACTTC. Translated: CASSYGLGMGEQYF.

The J gene is TRBJ2-7, the V gene TRBV13; 8 bases agree with TRBD1. The germline CDR1 and CDR2 sequences are PRHDT and FYEKMQ (reference sequence). J gave up 4 bases and V 4 bases, and 6 bases lay outside the gene matches. This CDR3 spans 14 amino acids. CDR3 DNA: TGTGCCAGCAGCTACCGCGACAGGGGTTACGAGCAGTACTTC. Its protein product is CASSYRDRGYEQYF.

The chain is built from TRBV27 and TRBJ1-4, with TRBD1 as a possible D gene (5 bases). V lost 8 bases to trimming and J lost 8 bases, with 21 bases between them. The CDR3 extends over 15 amino acids. CDR1 and CDR2 (germline): MNHEY, SMNVEV (reference sequence). The CDR3 nucleotides read TGTGCCAGCGCCTGGAGGGCAGGGAGTAACGAAAAACTGTTTTTT. This codes for CASAWRAGSNEKLFF.

The chain employs TRBV27 and TRBJ2-1, with 7 bases that match TRBD2. Trimming at V came to 3 bases and at J to 6 bases, leaving 17 bases not matched to a gene. This CDR3 is 18 amino acids long. Germline CDR1 MNHEY, CDR2 SMNVEV (reference sequence). CDR3 sequence reads: CASSFLADWTDDINEQFF. The CDR3 nucleotides read TGTGCCAGCAGTTTTCTAGCGGATTGGACCGATGATATCAATGAGCAGTTCTTC.

In this sample, this clone turned up once. V gene TRBV9 combines with J gene TRBJ1-5; no firm D call. The germline gives CDR1 SGDLS, CDR2 YYNGEE. V was cut by 0 bases and J by 7 bases, with 14 bases left in between. CDR3 length equals 15 residues. The CDR3 loop reads CASSVEERPGQPQHF. The CDR3 DNA reads TGTGCCAGCAGCGTAGAAGAGCGCCCCGGGCAGCCCCAGCATTTT.

The chain combines TRBV5-6 with TRBJ2-1, with TRBD1 matching 7 bases. Trimming removed 3 bases from V and 6 bases from J; junction bases left unmatched: 12. This CDR3 is 16 amino acids long. Germline CDR1 SGHDT, CDR2 YYEEEE. The CDR3 reads CASSSQDRVWVNEQFF. The CDR3 nucleotides are TGTGCCAGCAGCTCGCAAGACAGGGTTTGGGTCAATGAGCAGTTCTTC.

This chain connects TRBV4-1 to TRBJ2-7; D is unresolved. This CDR3 has 14 amino acids. The V end lost 0 bases, the J end lost 3 bases, and 9 bases lay between the germline ends. Germline assignment: CDR1 MGHRA and CDR2 YSYEKL. The chain's CDR3 is CASSQEHGVYEQYF. Here the CDR3 DNA reads TGCGCCAGCAGCCAAGAACATGGAGTCTACGAGCAGTACTTC.

The chain is built from TRBV18 and TRBJ2-1, with 7 positions matching TRBD1. Germline CDR1 KGHSH, CDR2 LQKENI. The V gene end was trimmed by 6 bases and the J gene end by 2 bases; junction bases not matched to a gene: 7. This CDR3 is built from 15 residues. The chain's CDR3 is CASSRLQGTYNEQFF. The CDR3 coding sequence is TGTGCCAGCTCCCGGCTACAGGGGACCTACAATGAGCAGTTCTTC.

The rearrangement joins TRBV5-1 to TRBJ2-7, with 11 bases aligning to TRBD2. Germline V gene data show CDR1 as SGHRS and CDR2 as YFSETQ. The V and J ends lost 2 bases and 6 bases, in that order; junction bases with no gene match: 4. This CDR3 comprises 14 residues. CDR3 DNA: TGCGCCAGCAGCTTCCTAGCGGGAGGTGGCGAGCAGTACTTC. Translation gives CASSFLAGGGEQYF.

J is TRBJ2-7 and V is TRBV14; D call uncertain. Germline V gene data show CDR1 as SGHDN and CDR2 as FVKESK. The CDR3 consists of 12 residues. Deletions cut 4 bases from V and 0 bases from J, with 4 bases between. CDR3 protein: CASSPTSYEQYF. The CDR3, as DNA: TGTGCCAGCAGCCCTACCTCCTACGAGCAGTACTTC.

V and J are TRBV4-2 and TRBJ1-1, with 8 bases matching TRBD1. The CDR3 covers 15 residues. Germline V gene sequence: CDR1 LGHNA, CDR2 YNFKEQ. Trimming took 3 bases from V and 6 from J; bases not matched to a gene: 9. The CDR3 sequence: CASSHYGTGWPEAFF. As DNA, the CDR3 is TGTGCCAGCAGCCACTACGGGACAGGATGGCCTGAAGCTTTCTTT.

The chain combines TRBV4-1 with TRBJ2-1; 11 bases agree with TRBD2. Per the germline V gene, CDR1 is MGHRA and CDR2 is YSYEKL. V trimming: 2 bases; J trimming: 6 bases; junction bases outside the gene matches: 6. This CDR3 is built from 16 residues. For the CDR3, the DNA is TGCGCCAGCAGCCAACCCTTAGCGGGAGGGGGCAATGAGCAGTTCTTC. It translates to CASSQPLAGGGNEQFF.

The V gene is TRBV12-5, the J gene TRBJ1-1, with D possibly TRBD1 on 5 matching bases. Trimming left V 2 bases short and J 0 bases short, with 13 bases between. The CDR3 is 16 amino acids. Germline V gives CDR1 LGHNT, CDR2 FRNRAP. The DNA of the CDR3 is TGTGCTAGTGGTTTGTTGGGGCCGATCATGAACACTGAAGCTTTCTTT. Protein product: CASGLLGPIMNTEAFF.

The J gene is TRBJ2-5, the V gene TRBV11-2; 7 nucleotides match TRBD1. With 5 bases clipped from V and 5 bases from J, the junction kept 8 bases outside the gene matches. The germline gives CDR1 SGHAT, CDR2 FQNNGV. This CDR3 comprises 14 residues. In DNA, the CDR3 is TGTGCCAGCAGCCCCCAGACAGGGTTGGAGACCCAGTACTTC. This gives the protein CASSPQTGLETQYF.

V and J are TRBV2 and TRBJ2-1; D is perhaps TRBD2 (6 bases). CDR3 length: 16 residues. Trimming cost V 3 bases and J 2 bases, with 14 bases left between them. Per the germline V gene, CDR1 is SNHLY and CDR2 is FYNNEI. The CDR3 DNA sequence: TGTGCCAGCAGTGATCCCAGCGGGCTTACCTACAATGAGCAGTTCTTC. Protein sequence: CASSDPSGLTYNEQFF.

In DNA form, the CDR3 reads TGTGCCAGCAGTGTTACTAGCCTTACCTACGAGCAGTACTTC. Translating gives CASSVTSLTYEQYF. This chain links TRBV2 with TRBJ2-7, with a possible D match to TRBD2 (6 bases). The CDR3 contains 14 residues. The germline V and J ends were trimmed by 4 bases and 2 bases, with 12 bases remaining between them. From germline, CDR1 is SNHLY and CDR2 FYNNEI.

This chain connects TRBV28 to TRBJ1-3; D gene uncertain. Trimming took off 1 base at V and 8 bases at J, with 21 bases between the two ends. Germline V gives CDR1 MDHEN, CDR2 SYDVKM. The CDR3 extends over 17 amino acids. Written as DNA, the CDR3 is TGTGCCAGCAGTTTATACCCCCTAGCCGACGACGGGGACACCATATATTTT. Translated: CASSLYPLADDGDTIYF.

J is TRBJ2-3 and V is TRBV19; possibly TRBD2 for D (5 bases). With 3 bases removed from V and 0 bases from J, the gap between germline ends came to 16 bases. This CDR3 spans 17 amino acids. The germline V gene encodes CDR1 LNHDA and CDR2 SQIVND (reference sequence). CDR3 sequence: CASSMGSLAVSTDTQYF. CDR3 nucleotides: TGTGCCAGTAGTATGGGGTCCCTAGCAGTTAGCACAGATACGCAGTATTTT.

This chain links TRBV4-1 with TRBJ1-1; D perhaps matches TRBD1 (6 bases). The germline V gene encodes CDR1 MGHRA and CDR2 YSYEKL. V gave up 6 bases and J gave up 1 base, with 12 bases separating them. The CDR3 extends over 14 amino acids. CDR3 nucleotides: TGCGCCAGCAGGAAGGGGGTGGGGAACACTGAAGCTTTCTTT. Protein: CASRKGVGNTEAFF.

The chain has TRBV5-8 and TRBJ2-3, with 7 bases lining up with TRBD1. CDR3 length: 15 amino acids. The germline V gene encodes CDR1 SGHTS and CDR2 YDEGEE. Germline trimming cut 3 bases from V and 0 bases from J; bases unmatched to any gene: 4. CDR3 in amino acids: CASSSHRGSTDTQYF. The CDR3 DNA reads TGTGCCAGCAGCTCTCACAGGGGAAGCACAGATACGCAGTATTTT.

The rearrangement links TRBV11-3 to TRBJ2-1, with 9 bases aligning to TRBD2. CDR1 is SGHNT and CDR2 is YENEEA in the germline V gene. CDR3 length: 14 amino acids. V was clipped by 5 bases and J by 7 bases; unmatched bases: 6. DNA of the CDR3: TGTGCCAGCAGCACCTTAGCGGGAGTAAATGAGCAGTTCTTC. Encoded protein: CASSTLAGVNEQFF.